These T cell receptor beta chains were read from a single sample in a study of T cell repertoires in cytomegalovirus infection. For these receptors, no antigen is known. TCRdb independently ran MiXCR on the reads; one entry per CDR3 protein. The data show 50,000 to 55,000 distinct CDR3 sequences, around 20% seen once. Material: CD8+ T cells from cultured PBMCs, obtained from culture after CMV antigen stimulation. These receptors came from a human donor in good health (CMV status not recorded). Some clones in this sample may be carry-over from other donors' samples. Each CDR3 is given without its conserved first and last residue. Each record gives: V gene, D gene, J gene, CDR3 protein. The D gene is left open where the match is weak.

V: TRBV7-2; D: TRBD2; J: TRBJ2-7; CDR3: ASSPEGLAAYEQY
V: TRBV5-4; D: -; J: TRBJ1-2; CDR3: ASSPAYGVYT
V: TRBV7-8; D: TRBD1; J: TRBJ1-2; CDR3: ASSLRDRVLGYT
V: TRBV6-2/TRBV6-3; D: -; J: TRBJ2-3; CDR3: ASSSRRDHLYTQY
V: TRBV7-9; D: TRBD2; J: TRBJ2-5; CDR3: ASTSSGRAETQY
V: TRBV7-6; D: -; J: TRBJ2-3; CDR3: ASSYPTTDTQY
V: TRBV20-1; D: TRBD2; J: TRBJ2-5; CDR3: SARVFSGSYQETQY
V: TRBV6-1; D: TRBD2; J: TRBJ2-3; CDR3: ASGGDSHTDTQY
V: TRBV7-3; D: TRBD1; J: TRBJ2-1; CDR3: ASSSRQGFINEQF
V: TRBV2; D: TRBD2; J: TRBJ2-1; CDR3: ASSEVALAGEGEQF
V: TRBV9; D: -; J: TRBJ2-4; CDR3: ASSVRDGDKNIQY
V: TRBV7-2; D: -; J: TRBJ2-7; CDR3: ASSFGLGHSYEQY
V: TRBV5-1; D: TRBD1; J: TRBJ2-7; CDR3: ASSATAGTGADEHY
V: TRBV12-3/TRBV12-4; D: -; J: TRBJ1-1; CDR3: ASSSLVNTEAF
V: TRBV6-8; D: TRBD2; J: TRBJ2-3; CDR3: ASSYLAGGGTDTQY
V: TRBV27; D: TRBD1; J: TRBJ2-5; CDR3: ASSLSRTGDTQY
V: TRBV7-8; D: TRBD2; J: TRBJ2-2; CDR3: ASSLRLAGVPGELF
V: TRBV7-2; D: -; J: TRBJ1-1; CDR3: ASSLDLRSTEAF
V: TRBV7-8; D: TRBD2; J: TRBJ2-1; CDR3: ASSLWTSGRALNDEQF
V: TRBV7-8; D: -; J: TRBJ2-7; CDR3: ASSPWPSSNEQY
V: TRBV12-3/TRBV12-4; D: TRBD1; J: TRBJ1-2; CDR3: ASSLPRTGIDYGYT
V: TRBV20-1; D: TRBD2; J: TRBJ2-7; CDR3: SAFSGRAPNEQY